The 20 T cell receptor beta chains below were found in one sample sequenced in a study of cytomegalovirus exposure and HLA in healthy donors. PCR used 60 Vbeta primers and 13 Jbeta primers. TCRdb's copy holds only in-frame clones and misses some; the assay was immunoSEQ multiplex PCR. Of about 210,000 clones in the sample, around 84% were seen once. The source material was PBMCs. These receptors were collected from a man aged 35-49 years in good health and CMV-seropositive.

Here the CDR3 DNA reads TGCGCCAGCAGGTTAACAGGGGCGGACTGGGAAAAACTGTTTTTT. Translated, it gives CASRLTGADWEKLFF. The rearrangement links TRBV4-1 to TRBJ1-4, with 7 bases aligning to TRBD1. Germline values: CDR1 MGHRA, CDR2 YSYEKL. V dropped 6 bases and J dropped 8; count of bases not matched to a gene: 12. This CDR3 is built from 15 residues.

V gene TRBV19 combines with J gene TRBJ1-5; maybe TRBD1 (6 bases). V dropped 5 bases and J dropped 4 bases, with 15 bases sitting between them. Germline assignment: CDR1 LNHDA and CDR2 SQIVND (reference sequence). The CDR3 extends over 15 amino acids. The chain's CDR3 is CASSPRTVKNQPQHF. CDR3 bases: TGTGCCAGTAGTCCGCGGACAGTCAAGAATCAGCCCCAGCATTTT. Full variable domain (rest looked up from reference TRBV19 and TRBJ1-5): DGGITQSPKYLFRKEGQNVTLSCEQNLNHDAMYWYRQDPGQGLRLIYYSQIVNDFQKGDIAEGYSVSREKKESFPLTVTSAQKNPTAFYLCASSPRTVKNQPQHFGDGTRLSIL.

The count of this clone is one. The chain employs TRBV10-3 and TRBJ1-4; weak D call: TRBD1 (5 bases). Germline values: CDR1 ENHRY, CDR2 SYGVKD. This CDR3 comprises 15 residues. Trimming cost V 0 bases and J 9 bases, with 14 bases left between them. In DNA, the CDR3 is TGTGCCATCAGTGAGTCGAATGACAGCAGACAAAAACTGTTTTTT. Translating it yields CAISESNDSRQKLFF.

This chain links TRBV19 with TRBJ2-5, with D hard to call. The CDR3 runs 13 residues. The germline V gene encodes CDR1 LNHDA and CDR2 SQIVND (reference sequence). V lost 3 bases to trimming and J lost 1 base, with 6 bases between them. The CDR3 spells CASSMRIQETQYF. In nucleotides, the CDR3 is TGTGCCAGTAGTATGCGAATCCAAGAGACCCAGTACTTC.

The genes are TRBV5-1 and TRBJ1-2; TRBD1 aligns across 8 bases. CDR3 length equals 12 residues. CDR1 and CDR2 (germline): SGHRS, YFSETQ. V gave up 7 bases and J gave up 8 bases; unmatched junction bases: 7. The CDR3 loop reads CASDGQGKGYTF. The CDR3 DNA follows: TGCGCCAGCGATGGACAGGGCAAAGGCTACACCTTC.

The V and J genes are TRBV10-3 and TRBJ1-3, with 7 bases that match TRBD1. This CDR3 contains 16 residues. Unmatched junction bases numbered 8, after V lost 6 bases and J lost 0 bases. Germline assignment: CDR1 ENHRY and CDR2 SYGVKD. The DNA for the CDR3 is TGTGCCATCAGGGGGGGACAGACCGGCTCTGGAAACACCATATATTTT. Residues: CAIRGGQTGSGNTIYF.

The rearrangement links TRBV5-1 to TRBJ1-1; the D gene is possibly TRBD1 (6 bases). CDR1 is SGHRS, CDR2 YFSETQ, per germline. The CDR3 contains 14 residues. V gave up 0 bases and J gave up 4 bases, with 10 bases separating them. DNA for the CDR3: TGCGCCAGCAGCTTGGGACAGGTCATCACTGAAGCTTTCTTT. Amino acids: CASSLGQVITEAFF.

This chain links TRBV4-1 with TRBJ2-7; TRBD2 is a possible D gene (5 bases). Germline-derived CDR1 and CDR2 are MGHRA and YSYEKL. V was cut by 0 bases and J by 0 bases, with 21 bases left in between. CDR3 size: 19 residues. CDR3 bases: TGCGCCAGCAGCCAAGATCCCCTAACAGCGGTAACCCCCTCCTACGAGCAGTACTTC. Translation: CASSQDPLTAVTPSYEQYF.

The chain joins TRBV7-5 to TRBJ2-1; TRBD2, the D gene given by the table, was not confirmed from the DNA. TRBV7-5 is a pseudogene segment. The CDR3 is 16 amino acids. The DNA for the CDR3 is TGTGTCAGAAGCATCCAGCGGGGGGGCCTGGGGAATGAGCAGTTCTTC. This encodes CVRSIQRGGLGNEQFF.

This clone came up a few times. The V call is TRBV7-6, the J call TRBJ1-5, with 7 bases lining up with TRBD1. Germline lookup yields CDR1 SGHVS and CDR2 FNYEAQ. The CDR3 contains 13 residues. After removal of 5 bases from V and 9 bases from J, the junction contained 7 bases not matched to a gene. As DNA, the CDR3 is TGTGCCAGCAGCCGCGGACAGGATCGGCCCCAGCATTTT. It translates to CASSRGQDRPQHF.

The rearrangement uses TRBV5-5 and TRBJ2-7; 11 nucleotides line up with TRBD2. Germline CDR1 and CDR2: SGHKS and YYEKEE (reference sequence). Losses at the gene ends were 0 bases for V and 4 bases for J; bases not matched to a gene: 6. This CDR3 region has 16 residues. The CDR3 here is CASSLVYTSGRYEQYF. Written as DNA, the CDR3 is TGTGCCAGCAGCTTGGTTTATACTAGCGGGAGATACGAGCAGTACTTC.

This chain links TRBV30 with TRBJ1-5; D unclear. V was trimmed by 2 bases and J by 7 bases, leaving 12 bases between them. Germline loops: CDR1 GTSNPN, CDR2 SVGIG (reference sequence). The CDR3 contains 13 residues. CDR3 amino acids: CAWSLGLRQPQHF. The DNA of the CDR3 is TGTGCCTGGAGTCTTGGGCTCAGGCAGCCCCAGCATTTT.

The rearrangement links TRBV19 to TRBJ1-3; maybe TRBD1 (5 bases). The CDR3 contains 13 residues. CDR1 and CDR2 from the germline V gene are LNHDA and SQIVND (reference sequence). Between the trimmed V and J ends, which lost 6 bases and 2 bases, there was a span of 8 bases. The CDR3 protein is CASSREAGNTIYF. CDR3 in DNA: TGTGCCAGTAGCAGGGAGGCTGGAAACACCATATATTTT.

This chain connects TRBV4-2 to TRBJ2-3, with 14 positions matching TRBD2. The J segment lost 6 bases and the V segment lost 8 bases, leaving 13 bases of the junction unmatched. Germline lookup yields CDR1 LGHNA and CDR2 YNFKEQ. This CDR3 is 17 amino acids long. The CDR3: CASAEALTSGGADTQYF. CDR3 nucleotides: TGTGCCAGCGCCGAAGCTTTGACTAGCGGGGGGGCGGATACGCAGTATTTT.

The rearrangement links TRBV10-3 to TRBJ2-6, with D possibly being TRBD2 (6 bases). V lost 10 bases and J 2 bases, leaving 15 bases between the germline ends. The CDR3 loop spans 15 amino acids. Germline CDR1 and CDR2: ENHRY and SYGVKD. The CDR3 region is CATLGAGTGANVLTF. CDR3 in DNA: TGTGCCACCCTCGGGGCGGGAACTGGGGCCAACGTCCTGACTTTC.

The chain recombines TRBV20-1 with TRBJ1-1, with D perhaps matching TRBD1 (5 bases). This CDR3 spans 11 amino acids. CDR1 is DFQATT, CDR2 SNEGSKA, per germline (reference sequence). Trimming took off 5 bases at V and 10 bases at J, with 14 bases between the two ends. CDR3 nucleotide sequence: TGCAGTGCTCGGGGGACGGAGGGAGCTTTCTTT. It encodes CSARGTEGAFF.

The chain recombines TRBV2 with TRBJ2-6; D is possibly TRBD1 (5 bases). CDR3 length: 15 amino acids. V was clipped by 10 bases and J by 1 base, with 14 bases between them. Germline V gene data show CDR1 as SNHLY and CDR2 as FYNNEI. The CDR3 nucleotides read TGTGCCACCCAGGGTCTTAAATCTGGGGCCAACGTCCTGACTTTC. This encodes CATQGLKSGANVLTF. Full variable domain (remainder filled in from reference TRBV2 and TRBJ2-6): EPEVTQTPSHQVTQMGQEVILRCVPISNHLYFYWYRQILGQKVEFLVSFYNNEISEKSEIFDDQFSVERPDGSNFTLKIRSTKLEDSAMYFCATQGLKSGANVLTFGAGSRLTVL.

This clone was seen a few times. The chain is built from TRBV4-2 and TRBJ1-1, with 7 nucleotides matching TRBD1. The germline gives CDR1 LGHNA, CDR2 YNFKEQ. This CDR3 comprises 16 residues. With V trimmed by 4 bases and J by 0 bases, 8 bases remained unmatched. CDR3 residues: CASSPDRASMNTEAFF. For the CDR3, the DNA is TGTGCCAGCAGCCCCGACAGGGCATCTATGAACACTGAAGCTTTCTTT.

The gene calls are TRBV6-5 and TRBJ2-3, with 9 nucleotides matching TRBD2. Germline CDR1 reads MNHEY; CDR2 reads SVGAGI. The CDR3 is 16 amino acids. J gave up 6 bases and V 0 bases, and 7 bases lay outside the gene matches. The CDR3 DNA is TGTGCCAGCAGTTACTCATCCAGCGGGGGGAGGGATACGCAGTATTTT. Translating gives CASSYSSSGGRDTQYF.

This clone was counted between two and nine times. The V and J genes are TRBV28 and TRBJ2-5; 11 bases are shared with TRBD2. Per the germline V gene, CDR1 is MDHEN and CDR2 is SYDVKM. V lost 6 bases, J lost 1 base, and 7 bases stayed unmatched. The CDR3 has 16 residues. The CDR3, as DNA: TGTGCCAGCAGAAGACTAGCGGGAAGCCTCCAAGAGACCCAGTACTTC. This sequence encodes CASRRLAGSLQETQYF.